These T cell receptor beta chains were read from a single sample in a study of ipilimumab plus nivolumab after autologous stem cell transplantation. Data came from immunoSEQ multiplex PCR; TCRdb stores just in-frame clones and leaves some out. The sample consists of roughly 10,000 clones, around four fifths of them appearing once. Sequencing used PBMCs, obtained in a trial of ipilimumab plus nivolumab as post-transplant consolidation. Every receptor here comes from a male donor with diffuse large B-cell lymphoma. The CDR3 runs from the conserved cysteine through the conserved F or W. D genes are given only for firm matches. Size is stated for part of the rows, as once, few or many counts, or as a class when the clone is expanded.

D gene	V gene	clone size	J gene	CDR3 protein	CDR3 DNA
NA	TRBV7-9	once	TRBJ1-2	CASSSALKDYGYTF	TGTGCCAGCAGCTCTGCCCTAAAGGACTATGGCTACACCTTC
NA	TRBV19	NA	TRBJ1-2	CASSIIDSPNYGYTF	TGTGCCAGTAGTATAATCGACAGTCCGAACTATGGCTACACCTTC
TRBD2	TRBV7-8	NA	TRBJ2-1	CASSSSSGGWDEQFF	TGTGCCAGCAGCTCATCTAGCGGGGGTTGGGATGAGCAGTTCTTC
NA	TRBV7-8	NA	TRBJ2-2	CASRARGGNTGELFF	TGTGCCAGCAGGGCTAGGGGGGGAAACACCGGGGAGCTGTTTTTT
NA	TRBV5-4	few	TRBJ1-1	CASSSPGTEAFF	TGTGCCAGCAGCTCTCCTGGCACTGAAGCTTTCTTT
NA	TRBV28	once	TRBJ1-2	CASSLYPAGGYTF	TGTGCCAGCAGTTTATACCCAGCAGGTGGCTACACCTTC
NA	TRBV28	NA	TRBJ1-4	CASSPYTTNEKLFF	TGTGCCAGCAGTCCCTACACTACTAATGAAAAACTGTTTTTT
NA	TRBV28	few	TRBJ1-1	CASSLWPGNTEAFF	TGTGCCAGCAGTTTATGGCCTGGGAACACTGAAGCTTTCTTT
NA	TRBV7-9	NA	TRBJ2-5	CASSLGVGILKETQYF	TGTGCCAGCAGCTTAGGGGTCGGGATACTAAAAGAGACCCAGTACTTC
NA	TRBV7-9	NA	TRBJ1-1	CASSLVHRATTTTEAFF	TGTGCCAGCAGCTTAGTACACAGGGCGACTACAACTACTGAAGCTTTCTTT
TRBD1	TRBV29-1	NA	TRBJ2-1	CSGSPTTGGALNEQFF	TGCAGCGGAAGCCCAACGACAGGGGGCGCGTTGAATGAGCAGTTCTTC
TRBD1	TRBV28	NA	TRBJ2-7	CASSDRAGTGVEQYF	TGTGCCAGCAGTGACAGAGCCGGGACAGGGGTCGAGCAGTACTTC
TRBD1	TRBV5-1	once	TRBJ2-3	CASSLGQGVGTDTQYF	TGCGCCAGCAGCTTGGGACAGGGGGTAGGCACAGATACGCAGTATTTT
NA	TRBV6-5	once	TRBJ1-6	CASSSLADFYNSPLHF	TGTGCCAGCAGTTCCCTGGCCGACTTCTATAATTCACCCCTCCACTTT
NA	TRBV6-5	NA	TRBJ2-2	CASRLGSYAGELFF	TGTGCCAGCAGACTAGGATCATACGCCGGGGAGCTGTTTTTT
NA	TRBV7-2	NA	TRBJ1-5	CASSPDSPDQPQHF	TGTGCCAGCAGCCCCGACAGTCCGGATCAGCCCCAGCATTTT
TRBD2	TRBV15	NA	TRBJ2-7	CATSREASGGYEQYF	TGTGCCACCAGCAGAGAGGCTAGCGGGGGTTACGAGCAGTACTTC
NA	TRBV9	NA	TRBJ2-1	CASSVGSSYNEQFF	TGTGCCAGCAGCGTTGGAAGCTCCTACAATGAGCAGTTCTTC
TRBD1	TRBV5-5	NA	TRBJ1-2	CASSVDRAGMDYGYTF	TGTGCCAGCAGCGTAGACAGGGCGGGGATGGACTATGGCTACACCTTC
TRBD2	TRBV5-4	NA	TRBJ2-1	CASSGREGGNEQFF	TGTGCCAGCAGCGGTCGGGAGGGAGGGAATGAGCAGTTCTTC
TRBD1	TRBV25-1	NA	TRBJ2-5	CASGGTGFQETQYF	TGTGCCAGCGGAGGGACAGGGTTCCAAGAGACCCAGTACTTC
TRBD1	TRBV9	once	TRBJ2-7	CASSVDPQPGTGGDEQYF	TGTGCCAGCAGCGTAGATCCCCAACCCGGGACAGGGGGGGACGAGCAGTACTTC
NA	TRBV5-4	NA	TRBJ1-4	CASSFYSGEEKLFF	TGTGCCAGCAGCTTCTACAGCGGCGAGGAAAAACTGTTTTTT
NA	TRBV6-5	few	TRBJ1-3	CASSYSGTSGNTIYF	TGTGCCAGCAGTTACTCAGGCACCTCTGGAAACACCATATATTTT
NA	TRBV7-2	NA	TRBJ1-5	CASSITGRGSQPQHF	TGTGCCAGCAGCATAACGGGTAGGGGGAGTCAGCCCCAGCATTTT
NA	TRBV11-2	few	TRBJ2-7	CASSLVGGGRTYEQYF	TGTGCCAGCAGCTTAGTTGGTGGGGGGCGGACCTACGAGCAGTACTTC
NA	TRBV7-9	medium-sized	TRBJ2-1	CASSFLGAHEQFF	TGTGCCAGCAGCTTTCTCGGGGCACATGAGCAGTTCTTC
NA	TRBV18	NA	TRBJ2-1	CASSPSAATGSNEQFF	TGTGCCAGCTCACCATCAGCAGCTACGGGGTCCAATGAGCAGTTCTTC
NA	TRBV19	once	TRBJ1-1	CASSSRSVNTEAFF	TGTGCCAGTAGTTCGCGGAGCGTGAACACTGAAGCTTTCTTT
NA	TRBV19	NA	TRBJ2-6	CASSINPSGANVLTF	TGTGCCAGTAGTATCAACCCTTCTGGGGCCAACGTCCTGACTTTC
NA	TRBV5-4	NA	TRBJ1-4	CASSLRATNEKLFF	TGTGCCAGCAGCTTGCGAGCAACTAATGAAAAACTGTTTTTT
NA	TRBV5-4	NA	TRBJ2-1	CASSQDGPPYNEQFF	TGTGCCAGCAGCCAGGACGGACCCCCTTACAATGAGCAGTTCTTC
NA	TRBV5-1	NA	TRBJ2-1	CASSLGQRYNEQFF	TGCGCCAGCAGCTTGGGACAGCGATACAATGAGCAGTTCTTC
NA	TRBV7-3	NA	TRBJ1-1	CASSLLGENTEAFF	TGTGCCAGCAGCTTACTAGGGGAAAACACTGAAGCTTTCTTT
TRBD2	TRBV27	once	TRBJ2-3	CASSWTSGGPHTDTQYF	TGTGCCAGCAGTTGGACTAGCGGGGGGCCCCACACAGATACGCAGTATTTT
NA	TRBV7-6	few	TRBJ2-2	CASSRRQDIPTGELFF	TGTGCCAGCAGTAGAAGACAGGATATACCCACCGGGGAGCTGTTTTTT
NA	TRBV30	NA	TRBJ1-5	CAWSFRSEQPQHF	TGTGCCTGGAGTTTCAGGTCTGAGCAGCCCCAGCATTTT
TRBD1	TRBV5-6	NA	TRBJ2-2	CASSMGQGYTGELFF	TGTGCCAGCAGCATGGGACAGGGGTACACCGGGGAGCTGTTTTTT
NA	TRBV5-6	NA	TRBJ1-3	CASSKTRGNTIYF	TGTGCCAGCAGCAAGACCCGGGGAAACACCATATATTTT
TRBD1	TRBV5-1	NA	TRBJ1-1	CANSPRDRGTEAFF	TGCGCCAACAGCCCCCGGGACAGGGGCACTGAAGCTTTCTTT
NA	TRBV6-1	NA	TRBJ2-7	CAVAASSVYEQYF	TGTGCCGTAGCGGCTTCCTCGGTCTACGAGCAGTACTTC
NA	TRBV2	NA	TRBJ2-2	CASSRGGELFF	TGTGCCAGCAGCCGGGGAGGGGAGCTGTTTTTT
NA	TRBV5-1	once	TRBJ2-7	CASSQPGRRTEGAYEQYF	TGCGCCAGCAGCCAACCCGGGCGGAGGACAGAGGGAGCCTACGAGCAGTACTTC
NA	TRBV6-5	NA	TRBJ1-6	CASSYWDGRNSPLHF	TGTGCCAGCAGTTACTGGGACGGAAGGAATTCACCCCTCCACTTT
NA	TRBV29-1	NA	TRBJ2-2	CSVSGRTNTGELFF	TGCAGCGTAAGTGGACGAACGAACACCGGGGAGCTGTTTTTT
NA	TRBV4-2	NA	TRBJ1-2	CASRSRESGYGYTF	TGTGCCAGCAGGAGCCGGGAGTCCGGCTATGGCTACACCTTC
TRBD1	TRBV5-1	NA	TRBJ1-4	CASSLGTGNEKLFF	TGCGCCAGCAGCCTGGGGACAGGGAATGAAAAACTGTTTTTT
NA	TRBV27	once	TRBJ2-2	CASSLSGTGELFF	TGTGCCAGCAGTTTATCGGGCACCGGGGAGCTGTTTTTT
TRBD1	TRBV7-9	NA	TRBJ2-7	CASSLAVGTGGYEQYF	TGTGCCAGCAGCTTGGCCGTTGGGACAGGGGGTTACGAGCAGTACTTC
TRBD2	TRBV28	NA	TRBJ2-5	CASRVLAGVQETQYF	TGTGCCAGCAGAGTCCTAGCGGGGGTACAAGAGACCCAGTACTTC
NA	TRBV10-1	few	TRBJ2-1	CASSEGLQSSSYNEQFF	TGCGCCAGCAGTGAGGGTCTTCAGTCGAGCTCCTACAATGAGCAGTTCTTC
NA	TRBV28	NA	TRBJ1-2	CASSSAQTNYGYTF	TGTGCCAGCAGTTCAGCCCAAACAAACTATGGCTACACCTTC
TRBD1	TRBV11-3	NA	TRBJ1-1	CASSSGQGGTEAFF	TGTGCCAGCAGCAGCGGACAGGGAGGCACTGAAGCTTTCTTT
NA	TRBV7-9	NA	TRBJ1-1	CASSLEGAPNTEAFF	TGTGCCAGCAGCTTAGAAGGGGCCCCGAACACTGAAGCTTTCTTT
NA	TRBV28	NA	TRBJ1-2	CASVPGAAVHYGYTF	TGTGCCAGCGTTCCCGGGGCGGCAGTTCACTATGGCTACACCTTC
NA	TRBV5-1	NA	TRBJ2-3	CASSLGLAGDTQYF	TGCGCCAGCAGCTTGGGTCTAGCTGGAGATACGCAGTATTTT
TRBD2	TRBV2	NA	TRBJ2-5	CASTLSGGPDF	TGTGCCAGCACTCTCAGCGGGGGGCCCGACTTC
TRBD2	TRBV19	NA	TRBJ2-2	CASSILQRGTGELFF	TGTGCCAGTAGTATTCTCCAGCGGGGGACCGGGGAGCTGTTTTTT
NA	TRBV19	NA	TRBJ2-1	CASSIAGSYNEQFF	TGTGCCAGTAGTATAGCCGGCTCCTACAATGAGCAGTTCTTC